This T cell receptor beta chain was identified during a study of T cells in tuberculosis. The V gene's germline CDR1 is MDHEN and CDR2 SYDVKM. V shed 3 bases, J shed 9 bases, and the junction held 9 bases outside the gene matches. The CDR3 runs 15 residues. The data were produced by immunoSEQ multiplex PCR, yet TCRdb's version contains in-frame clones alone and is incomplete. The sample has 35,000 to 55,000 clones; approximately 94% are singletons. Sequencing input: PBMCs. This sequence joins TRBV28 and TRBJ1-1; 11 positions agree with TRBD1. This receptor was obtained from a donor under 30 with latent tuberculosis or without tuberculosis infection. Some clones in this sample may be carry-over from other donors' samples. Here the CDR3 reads CASSFSGTGGLKAFF. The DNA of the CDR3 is TGTGCCAGCAGTTTCTCCGGGACAGGGGGGCTGAAAGCTTTCTTT.